This TCR beta chain was identified in a study of tumor-infiltrating lymphocytes in primary liver carcinoma. Researchers generated TCR beta cDNA from about 450 ng of total RNA, relying on a constant-region primer. Library construction for TCR beta comprised three nested multiplex PCR rounds performed with slightly modified ARM-PCR. With TRBV1-TRBV30 forward primers and a C-beta reverse primer, the first two PCR rounds were run for 10 cycles each. TCRdb passed the multiplex PCR reads through MiXCR, listing each CDR3 protein once. The sample yields more than 70,000 distinct CDR3 sequences, around 70% seen once. The CDR3 length is 15 residues. The V end was cut by 9 bases, the J end by 1 base, with 18 bases between. Germline CDR1 SGHAT, CDR2 FQDESV (reference sequence). In its sample, this clonotype was seen once. DNA and RNA were both co-extracted from approximately 20-30 mg of bulk tissue that had not been sorted. Five separate regions were sampled from each tumor. All tumor samples contained more than 80% viable tumor cells.

Specimen: liver tumor tissue from sampling region 1. The subset here: tumor region T1, superior pole. The V call is TRBV11-1, the J call TRBJ2-5, with unresolved D. The receptor's source is a man between 40 and 49 years old with primary liver carcinoma and hepatitis B virus infection. The CDR3 DNA follows: TGTGCCAGTACCCTAGAGGCGAGGCCCCAAGAGACCCAGTACTTC. It encodes CASTLEARPQETQYF.